This entry is about one T cell receptor (beta chain). Its antigen is unknown. This entry belongs to a study of metastatic and nonmetastatic thyroid tumors. Every patient was untreated before thyroid surgery. Original analysis: The study's classifier, a distant-metastasis tool for papillary thyroid cancer, was built using CDR3 differences across clinicopathological groups. TCRdb ran MiXCR on the PCR reads. TCRdb, rather than the study authors, made the V and J calls. The sample yields approximately 32,000 clones, 20% to 25% seen once. Whole-study results and caveats: Within blood and tumor, benign nodules reportedly had significantly lower TCR beta diversity than malignant thyroid tumors did.

Sequencing was performed on tumor tissue. This receptor was identified in a male donor with papillary thyroid cancer or a benign thyroid nodule (not recorded which). Some clones in this sample may be carry-over from other donors' samples.

CDR3 bases: TGTGCCAGCAGCTTAGAAACAGTTGGCTACACCTTC. As protein: CASSLETVGYTF. This sequence joins TRBV11-2 and TRBJ1-2; D is undetermined. The CDR3 length is 12 residues. Germline loops: CDR1 SGHAT, CDR2 FQNNGV. V was cut by 0 bases and J by 7 bases, with 6 bases left in between.